The TCR beta chain under discussion was sequenced for a study of T cell repertoires in cytomegalovirus infection (dated by TCRdb to about 2019). Concerning the study at large: Donor HLA type was relevant to the analysis, as public TCR beta signatures indicated carriage of CMV infection together with the matching HLA type.

The run used an Illumina HiSeq 1500. TCRdb applied fastp at Q25 and MiXCR to the public reads, then kept only in-frame beta chains. Rows are unified per CDR3 protein, each entry keeping the most common DNA and genes. The sample yields approximately 490,000 distinct CDR3 sequences; roughly 10% were counted once. The ten biggest clones cover around 9.6% of the sample. Broad study findings and their caveats: The ex vivo response was dominated by HLA-C-restricted CMV-specific TCR beta clonotypes, which also provided the single most frequent clonotype in two of eight donors. In both this cohort and an independent roughly 350-donor cohort, the cumulative frequency of public TCR beta family members distinguished carriers of CMV infection plus the relevant HLA type.

Per the germline V gene (reference sequence), SGHNT is the CDR1 and YYREEE is the CDR2. The CDR3 numbers 14 residues from cysteine through phenylalanine. Only the CDR3 DNA is retained, 42 bases long and in frame from the first base. The junction carries 8 bases between V and J, which are trimmed by 1 base and 0 bases respectively. About this clonotype: The antigen this receptor binds is unknown. Nothing much larger sits one base from this clone, and base qualities are not available.

Sequencing was done on a sample of PBMCs. The TCR sequence derives from a human donor in good health (CMV status not recorded). Some clones in this sample may be carry-over from other donors' samples. Here the chain combines TRBV5-4 and TRBJ2-7; the D gene lacks a confident call. The CDR3 sequence is CASSLSADSYEQYF. DNA sequence: TGTGCCAGCAGCTTGTCCGCGGACTCCTACGAGCAGTACTTC.